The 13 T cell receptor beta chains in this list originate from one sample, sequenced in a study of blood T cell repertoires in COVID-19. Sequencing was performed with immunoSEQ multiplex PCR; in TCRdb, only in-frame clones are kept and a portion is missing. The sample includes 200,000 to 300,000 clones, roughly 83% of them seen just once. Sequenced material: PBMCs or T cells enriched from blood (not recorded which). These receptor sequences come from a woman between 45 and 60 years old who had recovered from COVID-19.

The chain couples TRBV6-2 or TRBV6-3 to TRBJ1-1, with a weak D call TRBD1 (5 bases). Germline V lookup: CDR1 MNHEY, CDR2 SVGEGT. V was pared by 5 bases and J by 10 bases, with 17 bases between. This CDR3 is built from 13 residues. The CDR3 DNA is TGTGCCAGCAGTAGATCGGGGGGGTTTCCAGCTTTCTTT. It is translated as CASSRSGGFPAFF.

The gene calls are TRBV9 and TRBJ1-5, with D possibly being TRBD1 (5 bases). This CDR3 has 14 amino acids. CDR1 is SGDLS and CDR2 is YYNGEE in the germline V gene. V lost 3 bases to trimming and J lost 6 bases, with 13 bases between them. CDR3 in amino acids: CASSAGGGTQPQHF. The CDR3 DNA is TGTGCCAGCAGCGCAGGCGGGGGGACTCAGCCCCAGCATTTT.

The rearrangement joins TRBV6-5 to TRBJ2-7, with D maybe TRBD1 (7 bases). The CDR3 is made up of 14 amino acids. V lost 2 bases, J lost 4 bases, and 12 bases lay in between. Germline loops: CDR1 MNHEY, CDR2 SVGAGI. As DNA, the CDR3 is TGTGCCAGCAGTTACGTGTCAGGGGGGTACGAGCAGTACTTC. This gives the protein CASSYVSGGYEQYF.

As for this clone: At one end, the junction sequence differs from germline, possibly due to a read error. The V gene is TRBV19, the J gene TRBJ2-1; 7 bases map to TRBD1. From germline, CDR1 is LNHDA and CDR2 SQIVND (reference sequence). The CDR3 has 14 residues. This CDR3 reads CASGIQGRHNEQFF. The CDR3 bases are TGTGCCAGTGGTATACAGGGGCGACACAATGAGCAGTTCTTC.

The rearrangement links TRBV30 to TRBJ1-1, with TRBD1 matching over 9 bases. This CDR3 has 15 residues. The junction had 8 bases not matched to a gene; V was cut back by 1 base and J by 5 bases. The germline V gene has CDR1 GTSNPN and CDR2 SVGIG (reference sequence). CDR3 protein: CAWSAGTGLGTEAFF. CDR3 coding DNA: TGTGCCTGGAGTGCCGGGACAGGGTTGGGAACTGAAGCTTTCTTT.

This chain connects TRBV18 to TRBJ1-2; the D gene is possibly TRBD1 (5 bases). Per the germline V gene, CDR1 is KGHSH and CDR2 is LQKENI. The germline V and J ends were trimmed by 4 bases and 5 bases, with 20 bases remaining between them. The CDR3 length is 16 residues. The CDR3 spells CASSLLGTLRGYGYTF. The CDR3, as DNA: TGTGCCAGCTCACTACTGGGAACGCTCCGGGGGTATGGCTACACCTTC.

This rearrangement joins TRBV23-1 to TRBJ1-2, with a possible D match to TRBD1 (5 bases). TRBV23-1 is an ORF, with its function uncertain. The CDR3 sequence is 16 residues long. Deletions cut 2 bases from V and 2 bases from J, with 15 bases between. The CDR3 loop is CASSQKGRGPNYGYTF. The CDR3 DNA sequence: TGCGCCAGCAGTCAAAAGGGGAGGGGCCCGAACTATGGCTACACCTTC.

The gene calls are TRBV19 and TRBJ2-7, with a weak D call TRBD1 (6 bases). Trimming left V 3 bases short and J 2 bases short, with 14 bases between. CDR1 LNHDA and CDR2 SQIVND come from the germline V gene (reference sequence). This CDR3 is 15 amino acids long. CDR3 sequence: CASSMGQRPPYEQYF. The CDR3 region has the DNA TGTGCCAGTAGTATGGGACAACGTCCACCCTACGAGCAGTACTTC.

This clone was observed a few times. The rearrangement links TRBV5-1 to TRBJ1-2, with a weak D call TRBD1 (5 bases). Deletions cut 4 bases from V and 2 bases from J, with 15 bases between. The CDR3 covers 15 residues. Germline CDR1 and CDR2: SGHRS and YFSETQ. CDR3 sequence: CASSEGHSRNYGYTF. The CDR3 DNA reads TGCGCCAGCAGCGAAGGACACTCCCGCAACTATGGCTACACCTTC. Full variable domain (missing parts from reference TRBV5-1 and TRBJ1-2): KAGVTQTPRYLIKTRGQQVTLSCSPISGHRSVSWYQQTPGQGLQFLFEYFSETQRNKGNFPGRFSGRQFSNSRSEMNVSTLELGDSALYLCASSEGHSRNYGYTFGSGTRLTVV.

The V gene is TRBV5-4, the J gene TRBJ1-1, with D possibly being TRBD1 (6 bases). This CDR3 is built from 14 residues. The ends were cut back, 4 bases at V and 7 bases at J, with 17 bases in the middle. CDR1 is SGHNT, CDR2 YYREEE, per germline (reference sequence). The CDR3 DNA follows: TGTGCCAGCAGCACCCCACAGGGTGAAGATGAAGCTTTCTTT. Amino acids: CASSTPQGEDEAFF.

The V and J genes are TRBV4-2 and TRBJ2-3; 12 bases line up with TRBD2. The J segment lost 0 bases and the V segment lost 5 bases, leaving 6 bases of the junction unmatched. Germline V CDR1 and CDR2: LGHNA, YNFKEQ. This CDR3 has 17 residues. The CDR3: CASSKRTSGTSTDTQYF. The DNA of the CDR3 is TGTGCCAGCAGCAAAAGGACTAGCGGGACGAGCACAGATACGCAGTATTTT.

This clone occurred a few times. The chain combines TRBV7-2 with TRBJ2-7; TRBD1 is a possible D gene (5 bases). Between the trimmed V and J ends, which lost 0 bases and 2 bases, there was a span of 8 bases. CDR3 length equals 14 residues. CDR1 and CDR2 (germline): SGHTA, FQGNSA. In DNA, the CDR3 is TGTGCCAGCAGCTTAGCGCGGACAACCTACGAGCAGTACTTC. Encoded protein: CASSLARTTYEQYF.

The CDR3 region is CASSMGTGDHQPQHF. As DNA, the CDR3 is TGTGCCAGTAGTATGGGGACGGGGGACCATCAGCCCCAGCATTTT. The chain uses TRBV19 and TRBJ1-5, with D perhaps TRBD1 (5 bases). Germline values: CDR1 LNHDA, CDR2 SQIVND (reference sequence). V was trimmed by 3 bases and J by 5 bases, leaving 14 bases between them. The CDR3 has 15 residues.